This is a list of T cell receptor beta chains from one sample in a study of cytomegalovirus exposure and HLA in healthy donors. Clones were read by immunoSEQ multiplex PCR, and TCRdb kept only the in-frame ones, dropping some. The data show approximately 46,000 clones, approximately 94% seen once. The sample taken for sequencing was PBMCs. These receptors were collected from a woman between 18 and 30 years old in good health and CMV-seronegative. Each CDR3 is given with its conserved first and last residue.

j_call,v_call,cdr3_aa
TRBJ1-2,TRBV6-5,CASNQDRAYGYTF
TRBJ2-7,TRBV28,CASSSDRRPYEQYF
TRBJ2-2,TRBV7-3,CASSFRGGELFF
TRBJ2-7,TRBV28,CASTPQASPSYEQYF
TRBJ2-5,TRBV25-1,CASSEGIQGSAETQYF
TRBJ2-7,TRBV6-1,CASSDPGRGYEQYF
TRBJ2-7,TRBV7-8,CASSSPGQGHEQYF
TRBJ2-7,TRBV9,CASSPREAFYEQYF
TRBJ2-1,TRBV25-1,CASSDPTADSYNEQFF
TRBJ2-7,TRBV6-5,CASSQNRDSYEQYF
TRBJ2-1,TRBV28,CASSLTSGSSYNEQFF
TRBJ1-1,TRBV11-2,CASSPDRGGAFF
TRBJ1-2,TRBV2,CASSVPTEQVNGYGYTF
TRBJ1-2,TRBV5-5,CASTKLLREGGYTF
TRBJ2-1,TRBV19,CASSPRQGENEQFF
TRBJ2-5,TRBV28,CASSDQQTWRTQYF
TRBJ1-1,TRBV25-1,CASSASTGAGTEAFF
TRBJ2-7,TRBV7-9,CASSPGGVEQYF
TRBJ1-4,TRBV6-1,CASSEWTGGDEKLFF
TRBJ1-2,TRBV10-3,CAISEGPKANYGYTF
TRBJ1-2,TRBV28,CASSRDTTYGYTF
-,TRBV5-6,CASSQKPGLAGDEQYF
TRBJ1-1,TRBV15,CATSSEGQGYTNTEAFF
TRBJ2-3,TRBV27,CASSETTGAPTDTQYF
TRBJ2-3,TRBV9,CASSGTTNTDTQYF
TRBJ2-2,TRBV10-1,CASSESDRDTGELFF
TRBJ1-1,TRBV25-1,CASSETGMNTEAFF
TRBJ2-3,TRBV18,CASSRTSGGATDTQYF
TRBJ2-1,TRBV20-1,CSASMGLEFF
TRBJ2-7,TRBV18,CASSPPSGQGREQYF
TRBJ2-5,TRBV2,CAMGLAEETQYF
TRBJ1-1,TRBV4-1,CASSQGIQKITEAFF
TRBJ2-1,TRBV2,CASRDTYNEQFF
TRBJ1-4,TRBV27,CASRMTPNGVNEKLFF
TRBJ1-3,TRBV6-1,CASSEVGGYGNTIYF